Below are 29 T cell receptor beta chains sequenced from a single sample in a study of identical twins (dated by TCRdb to the mid-2010s). The method behind the library was 5' RACE. Reads for this sample came from an Illumina HiSeq 2000. Using fastp at Q25 and MiXCR, TCRdb reprocessed the public reads and kept productive beta chains. Entries are consolidated by CDR3 protein sequence, retaining the most common genes and DNA. This sample gives 1.5 million to 2 million distinct CDR3 sequences in total; around 29% of them show up just once. Together, the top ten hold less than 0.35% of the sample. The sample comprised cord blood. The receptors were sampled from a newborn girl in good health.

As to this clonotype: A read error may be the cause here, since a much bigger clone is one base away. The J gene is TRBJ2-1, the V gene TRBV25-1, with 9 bases that match TRBD1. Germline V CDR1 and CDR2: MGHDK, SYGVNS. Germline trimming cut 9 bases from V and 13 bases from J; bases unmatched to any gene: 16. CDR3 size: 14 residues. CDR3 coding DNA: TGTGCCAGTACCGGGACAGGGAATGTGGAGACCCAGTTCTTC. Translating it yields CASTGTGNVETQFF. The entire variable domain, with the rest obtained from reference TRBV25-1 and TRBJ2-1, is as follows: EADIYQTPRYLVIGTGKKITLECSQTMGHDKMYWYQQDPGMELHLIHYSYGVNSTEKGDLSSESTVSRIRTEHFPLTLESARPSHTSQYLCASTGTGNVETQFFGPGTRLTVL.

This clonotype was counted only a few times. V gene TRBV12-3 or TRBV12-4 combines with J gene TRBJ2-3; 10 bases agree with TRBD2. The CDR3 is made up of 15 amino acids. With 6 bases clipped from V and 2 bases from J, the junction kept 5 bases outside the gene matches. The CDR3 sequence: CASSFTSGDTDTQYF. The CDR3 region has the DNA TGTGCCAGCAGCTTCACTAGCGGGGACACAGATACGCAGTATTTT.

The V and J genes are TRBV5-1 and TRBJ2-5; 8 nucleotides line up with TRBD2. The CDR3 is made up of 16 amino acids. Per germline, CDR1 SGHRS and CDR2 YFSETQ. V lost 0 bases to trimming and J lost 1 base; unmatched junction nucleotides: 5. The CDR3, as DNA: TGCGCCAGCAGCTTGGGACTAGCGAAGACCCAAGAGACCCAGTACTTC. Its protein is CASSLGLAKTQETQYF.

The V gene is TRBV18, the J gene TRBJ2-3, with TRBD2 matching over 7 bases. The germline V gene has CDR1 KGHSH and CDR2 LQKENI. Germline trimming cut 6 bases from V and 2 bases from J; bases unmatched to any gene: 8. CDR3 length equals 15 residues. The CDR3 protein is CASSRGSRDTDTQYF. The DNA for the CDR3 is TGTGCCAGCTCCCGCGGGAGTCGGGACACAGATACGCAGTATTTT.

There are a few counts of this clonotype. V is TRBV20-1 and J is TRBJ2-7; D call uncertain. Germline V CDR1 and CDR2: DFQATT, SNEGSKA (reference sequence). V lost 3 bases and J lost 0, with 18 bases in between. The length of the CDR3 is 16 residues. The DNA for the CDR3 is TGCAGTGCTAGGACCCTCCCCGGATACCTCTCCTACGAGCAGTACTTC. Translation gives CSARTLPGYLSYEQYF.

The V and J genes are TRBV11-2 and TRBJ2-1; D is undetermined. Trimming took 5 bases from V and 5 from J, leaving 19 bases between them. The CDR3 is made up of 16 amino acids. The germline gives CDR1 SGHAT, CDR2 FQNNGV. The CDR3 reads CASSPTPRHVDNEQFF. The CDR3 coding sequence is TGTGCCAGCAGCCCCACTCCTCGCCATGTGGACAATGAGCAGTTCTTC.

V usage is TRBV21-1 and J usage is TRBJ1-3; the table gives TRBD1 as D, unverified against the DNA. TRBV21-1 is assigned pseudogene status. The CDR3 is made up of 20 amino acids. This CDR3 is CASSKGWKFPGSGSGNTIYF. The CDR3 nucleotides read TGTGCCAGCAGCAAAGGTTGGAAGTTCCCGGGATCTGGATCTGGAAACACCATATATTTT.

The rearrangement joins TRBV10-3 to TRBJ2-3, with 7 bases aligning to TRBD1. Unmatched junction bases numbered 2, after V lost 7 bases and J lost 1 base. CDR1 ENHRY and CDR2 SYGVKD come from the germline V gene. The length of the CDR3 is 13 residues. Here the CDR3 DNA reads TGTGCCATCAACGACAGGGGCACAGATACGCAGTATTTT. Translated, it gives CAINDRGTDTQYF.

The chain has TRBV5-1 and TRBJ2-7, with 7 bases aligning to TRBD2. The J call may be mistaken, given a closer DNA end match to TRBJ2-1. This CDR3 has 15 amino acids. Germline V gene lookup returns CDR1 SGHRS and CDR2 YFSETQ. The CDR3 loop reads CASSLDGGGYYEQFF. CDR3 nucleotide sequence: TGCGCCAGCAGCTTGGATGGGGGAGGGTACTACGAGCAGTTCTTC.

This clonotype occurred a few times. The J gene is TRBJ1-4, the V gene TRBV5-1; weak D call: TRBD1 (5 bases). The CDR3 is 14 amino acids. V was trimmed by 2 bases and J by 3 bases, leaving 8 bases between them. Per the germline V gene, CDR1 is SGHRS and CDR2 is YFSETQ. The CDR3 loop reads CASSFPGANEKLFF. The CDR3 nucleotides read TGCGCCAGCAGCTTCCCGGGGGCTAATGAAAAACTGTTTTTT.

J is TRBJ2-3 and V is TRBV7-2, with TRBD2 matching over 11 bases. V trimming: 5 bases; J trimming: 5 bases; junction bases outside the gene matches: 9. The V gene's germline CDR1 is SGHTA and CDR2 FQGNSA. The CDR3 has 16 amino acids. In DNA form, the CDR3 reads TGTGCCAGCAGCCTAAATAGCGGGGGGGCCGTAGATACGCAGTATTTT. As protein: CASSLNSGGAVDTQYF.

As to this clonotype: A read error may account for a junction end that differs from germline. J is TRBJ1-2 and V is TRBV5-6, with D possibly TRBD1 on 5 matching bases. Germline lookup yields CDR1 SGHDT and CDR2 YYEEEE. The CDR3 runs to 15 residues. CDR3 coding DNA: TGTGCCAACAGCTCAGCTCTGAGGGGTCTGTATGGCTACACCTTC. It encodes CANSSALRGLYGYTF.

Many counts were recorded for this clonotype. The chain uses TRBV5-1 and TRBJ1-2, with D unclear. V lost 0 bases to trimming and J lost 5 bases, with 11 bases between them. Germline V CDR1 and CDR2: SGHRS, YFSETQ. This CDR3 has 14 amino acids. The CDR3, as DNA: TGCGCCAGCAGCTTGGAGTCCGGGGATTATGGCTACACCTTC. Translation: CASSLESGDYGYTF.

On this clonotype: Possible read error: a much larger clone is one base away. The chain recombines TRBV9 with TRBJ2-7, with D uncertain. The germline CDR1 and CDR2 sequences are SGDLS and YYNGEE. The CDR3 has 13 residues. The V gene lost 0 bases and the J gene lost 7 bases, with 11 bases spanning the gap. CDR3: CASSVALRNEQYF. CDR3 nucleotide sequence: TGTGCCAGCAGCGTAGCCCTTAGGAATGAGCAGTACTTC. The full variable domain, in which reference TRBV9 and TRBJ2-7 provide the parts outside the CDR3, is DSGVTQTPKHLITATGQRVTLRCSPRSGDLSVYWYQQSLDQGLQFLIQYYNGEERAKGNILERFSAQQFPDLHSELNLSSLELGDSALYFCASSVALRNEQYFGPGTRLTVT.

The chain carries TRBV5-1 and TRBJ2-5, with D possibly being TRBD1 (6 bases). Trimming took 1 base from V and 3 from J, leaving 16 bases between them. Per germline, CDR1 SGHRS and CDR2 YFSETQ. This CDR3 region has 16 residues. CDR3 nucleotide sequence: TGCGCCAGCAGCTTGTTAAGACGGGACAACGAAGAGACCCAGTACTTC. Its translation is CASSLLRRDNEETQYF.

The chain carries TRBV5-6 and TRBJ1-2, with no clear D. CDR3 length: 14 amino acids. With 3 bases removed from V and 3 bases from J, the gap between germline ends came to 12 bases. Germline CDR1 SGHDT, CDR2 YYEEEE. In DNA form, the CDR3 reads TGTGCCAGCAGCTGGACGCCTACAGACTATGGCTACACCTTC. Its translation: CASSWTPTDYGYTF.

This clonotype was recorded a few times. The chain carries TRBV7-9 and TRBJ2-7; D is uncertain. CDR1 SEHNR and CDR2 FQNEAQ come from the germline V gene (reference sequence). CDR3 size: 14 residues. Trimming pared 6 bases from V and 0 bases from J, leaving 12 bases between. The CDR3 nucleotides read TGTGCCAGCAGTTGCGGAGATTCCTCCTACGAGCAGTACTTC. Its protein product is CASSCGDSSYEQYF.

This clonotype was detected only a few times. The chain employs TRBV29-1 and TRBJ2-5, with 10 bases identical to TRBD1. The CDR3 has 15 amino acids. Germline CDR1 SQVTM, CDR2 ANQGSEA. V dropped 6 bases and J dropped 2; count of bases not matched to a gene: 9. In DNA, the CDR3 is TGCAGCGTAGCCACCGGGACAGGGGAACAAGAGACCCAGTACTTC. Translated, it gives CSVATGTGEQETQYF.

The chain combines TRBV29-1 with TRBJ1-2; possibly TRBD1 for D (5 bases). The CDR3 covers 13 residues. The ends were cut back, 5 bases at V and 4 bases at J, with 14 bases in the middle. CDR1 and CDR2 from the germline V gene are SQVTM and ANQGSEA. In DNA, the CDR3 is TGCAGCGTTCGGAAAGGGACGCTCTATGGCTACACCTTC. Its protein is CSVRKGTLYGYTF.

This clonotype was observed a single time. The chain uses TRBV20-1 and TRBJ2-3, with a possible D match to TRBD2 (5 bases). Germline CDR1 reads DFQATT; CDR2 reads SNEGSKA (reference sequence). Trimming pared 6 bases from V and 4 bases from J, leaving 20 bases between. The CDR3 extends over 15 amino acids. The CDR3 here is CSARTWRKKADTQYF. The CDR3 coding sequence is TGCAGTGCAAGGACTTGGCGGAAAAAAGCAGATACGCAGTATTTT.

The chain recombines TRBV20-1 with TRBJ2-7; 8 bases fit TRBD1. The CDR3 totals 13 residues. Germline V gives CDR1 DFQATT, CDR2 SNEGSKA (reference sequence). J was trimmed by 4 bases and V by 3 bases; bases with no gene match: 5. The CDR3 spells CSARGRGLYEQYF. In nucleotides, the CDR3 is TGCAGTGCTAGGGGCAGGGGGCTGTACGAGCAGTACTTC.

The J gene is TRBJ2-3, the V gene TRBV6-6; the D call may be TRBD1 or TRBD2 (7 bases each). The CDR3 sequence is 15 residues long. Germline V gene data show CDR1 as MNHNY and CDR2 as SVGAGI (reference sequence). V lost 4 bases, J lost 2 bases, and 13 bases lay in between. This chain's CDR3 is CASSSTGRATDTQYF. For the CDR3, the DNA is TGTGCCAGCAGTTCGACAGGGAGGGCCACAGATACGCAGTATTTT.

There are a few counts of this clonotype. The chain joins TRBV4-2 to TRBJ2-7; a weak D match, TRBD2 (6 bases). Germline assignment: CDR1 LGHNA and CDR2 YNFKEQ. V dropped 0 bases and J dropped 0 bases, with 12 bases sitting between them. The length of the CDR3 is 16 residues. CDR3 in DNA: TGTGCCAGCAGCCAAGATTTCGAGCGGGCCTCCTACGAGCAGTACTTC. Protein product: CASSQDFERASYEQYF.

The V and J genes are TRBV28 and TRBJ1-5; 11 bases are a match to TRBD1. The V gene end was trimmed by 8 bases and the J gene end by 5 bases; junction bases not matched to a gene: 5. This CDR3 has 14 amino acids. Germline V gene lookup returns CDR1 MDHEN and CDR2 SYDVKM. The CDR3 coding sequence is TGTGCCAGCCGGACAGGGGGCGCGTATCAGCCCCAGCATTTT. As protein: CASRTGGAYQPQHF.

In this sample, this clonotype turned up many times. This chain links TRBV5-1 with TRBJ2-3, with 9 nucleotides matching TRBD1. Germline V gives CDR1 SGHRS, CDR2 YFSETQ. The V gene end was trimmed by 4 bases and the J gene end by 4 bases; junction bases not matched to a gene: 4. The CDR3 is made up of 14 amino acids. For the CDR3, the DNA is TGCGCCAGCAGCCCTAGACAGGGGGCAGATACGCAGTATTTT. Translating it yields CASSPRQGADTQYF.

This sequence joins TRBV15 and TRBJ1-6, with D uncertain. This CDR3 has 12 amino acids. CDR1 is LNHNV and CDR2 is YYDKDF in the germline V gene (reference sequence). The ends were cut back, 0 bases at V and 15 bases at J, with 9 bases in the middle. CDR3 nucleotide sequence: TGTGCCACCAGCAGAGATAGCGGTCTCCTCCACTTT. This sequence encodes CATSRDSGLLHF.

V and J are TRBV29-1 and TRBJ2-5; 7 positions match TRBD1. The CDR3 contains 13 residues. Trimming removed 6 bases from V and 2 bases from J; junction bases left unmatched: 6. Germline CDR1 SQVTM, CDR2 ANQGSEA. CDR3 in DNA: TGCAGCGTGGACCCGGGACAGCAAGAGACCCAGTACTTC. Protein product: CSVDPGQQETQYF. Based on the CDR3 plus reference TRBV29-1 and TRBJ2-5, the full variable domain is SAVISQKPSRDICQRGTSLTIQCQVDSQVTMMFWYRQQPGQSLTLIATANQGSEATYESGFVIDKFPISRPNLTFSTLTVSNMSPEDSSIYLCSVDPGQQETQYFGPGTRLLVL.

The rearrangement joins TRBV7-9 to TRBJ2-5; 9 bases map to TRBD2. Germline values: CDR1 SEHNR, CDR2 FQNEAQ (reference sequence). The trim removed 4 bases at V and 11 bases at J, leaving 17 bases unmatched. This CDR3 has 16 amino acids. CDR3 coding DNA: TGTGCCAGCAGCTCCCAGACTAGCGGAACCTACAATGAGCAGTACTTC. This sequence encodes CASSSQTSGTYNEQYF.

The CDR3 sequence is CASSLFGANTIYF. CDR3 bases: TGTGCCAGCAGTTTATTTGGGGCAAACACCATATATTTT. This sequence joins TRBV28 and TRBJ1-3, with D maybe TRBD1 (5 bases). This CDR3 region has 13 residues. Trimming took off 1 base at V and 6 bases at J, with 7 bases between the two ends. The germline V gene has CDR1 MDHEN and CDR2 SYDVKM.